Listed here are 30 T cell receptor beta chains from one sample, sequenced in a study of T cells after yellow fever vaccination. TCRdb reanalysed the 5' RACE reads using MiXCR and keeps one entry per CDR3 protein. The repertoire holds 170,000 or so distinct CDR3 sequences, with roughly 8.8% as singletons. The input for sequencing was CD8+ T cells sorted from PBMCs, taken 45 days after the yellow fever booster vaccination. The receptor set was obtained from a man between 18 and 29 years old who received the YFV17D yellow fever vaccine.

The V gene is TRBV7-6, the J gene TRBJ2-7; D unclear. This CDR3 comprises 16 residues. Trimming stripped 0 bases from V and 2 bases from J, with 14 bases between. Germline values: CDR1 SGHVS, CDR2 FNYEAQ. This chain's CDR3 is CASSLALAGDPYEQYF. The CDR3 nucleotides are TGTGCCAGCAGCTTAGCGCTGGCAGGAGATCCCTACGAGCAGTACTTC.

V is TRBV12-3 or TRBV12-4 and J is TRBJ1-1; D possibly corresponds to TRBD1 (5 bases). V lost 6 bases and J lost 4, with 9 bases in between. CDR3 length: 12 residues. DNA for the CDR3: TGTGCCAGCAGGATTGGGGGCACTGAAGCTTTCTTT. It codes for CASRIGGTEAFF.

The rearrangement joins TRBV7-3 to TRBJ2-3, with TRBD2 matching 10 bases. In germline, CDR1 is SGHTA, CDR2 FQGTGA. The CDR3 length is 15 residues. The ends lost 2 bases at V and 4 bases at J; junction bases unmatched: 3. The CDR3 here is CASSLLSGGSDTQYF. The CDR3 bases are TGTGCCAGCAGCTTACTTAGCGGGGGGTCAGATACGCAGTATTTT.

The CDR3 protein is CASSQNRDIDTQYF. The CDR3, as DNA: TGCGCCAGCAGCCAAAACCGGGACATCGATACGCAGTATTTT. The chain uses TRBV4-1 and TRBJ2-3; TRBD1 is a possible D gene (6 bases). The germline V gene encodes CDR1 MGHRA and CDR2 YSYEKL. There are 14 residues in the CDR3. Trimming stripped 2 bases from V and 6 bases from J, with 12 bases between.

This chain joins TRBV7-2 and TRBJ2-4, with D perhaps TRBD2 (5 bases). This CDR3 has 18 residues. V lost 1 base and J 1 base, leaving 17 bases between the germline ends. CDR1 is SGHTA and CDR2 is FQGNSA in the germline V gene. The CDR3 here is CASSLDWFSAGAKNIQYF. The CDR3 bases are TGTGCCAGCAGCTTAGACTGGTTTAGCGCCGGCGCCAAAAACATTCAGTACTTC.

The V and J genes are TRBV4-3 and TRBJ1-1; D unresolved. The germline V gene has CDR1 LGHNA and CDR2 YSLEER. The CDR3 totals 15 residues. Trimming removed 2 bases at V and 0 bases at J, with 10 bases between. CDR3 region: CASSQKRAMNTEAFF. The CDR3 DNA is TGCGCCAGCAGCCAAAAAAGGGCCATGAACACTGAAGCTTTCTTT.

A few counts support this clonotype. The V and J genes are TRBV7-6 and TRBJ2-7, with TRBD1 matching 9 bases. Germline lookup yields CDR1 SGHVS and CDR2 FNYEAQ. V lost 5 bases and J lost 4; bases outside the gene matches: 3. The CDR3 is made up of 13 amino acids. The CDR3 DNA reads as TGTGCCAGCAGCGTAGGGACAGGGTACGAGCAGTACTTC. Protein sequence: CASSVGTGYEQYF.

This sequence joins TRBV24-1 and TRBJ1-5, with 8 bases identical to TRBD1. V shed 3 bases, J shed 0 bases, and the junction held 6 bases outside the gene matches. Germline CDR1 reads KGHDR; CDR2 reads SFDVKD. The CDR3 loop spans 17 amino acids. The CDR3 DNA reads TGTGCCACCAGTGATCCAGAGGGACAGGATAGCAATCAGCCCCAGCATTTT. Protein sequence: CATSDPEGQDSNQPQHF.

This clonotype was counted only a few times. J is TRBJ1-2 and V is TRBV12-3 or TRBV12-4; possibly TRBD1 for D (6 bases). V lost 4 bases and J 3 bases, leaving 9 bases between the germline ends. The CDR3 is 13 amino acids. The DNA for the CDR3 is TGTGCCAGCAGTTGGCGGACAGACTATGGCTACACCTTC. Protein product: CASSWRTDYGYTF.

This clonotype was picked up many times. The chain recombines TRBV21-1 with TRBJ1-1. TRBV21-1 is listed as a pseudogene. The CDR3 has 11 amino acids. The CDR3 DNA is TGTGCCAGCAGAACAGACACTGAAGCTTTCTTT. This sequence encodes CASRTDTEAFF.

This clonotype was found many times. The chain carries TRBV6-2 or TRBV6-3 and TRBJ2-1; tentatively, D is TRBD1 or TRBD2 (6 bases each). The CDR3 runs to 16 residues. CDR1 is MNHEY and CDR2 is SVGEGT in the germline V gene. The V gene lost 2 bases and the J gene lost 2 bases, with 13 bases spanning the gap. The CDR3 is CASSYGGLPPYNEQFF. The DNA of the CDR3 is TGTGCCAGCAGTTACGGGGGGCTCCCTCCCTACAATGAGCAGTTCTTC.

This chain uses TRBV7-9 with TRBJ2-5; D is unclear. V was shortened by 1 base and J by 3 bases, with 9 bases between the two germline ends. CDR1 SEHNR and CDR2 FQNEAQ come from the germline V gene (reference sequence). The CDR3 is 14 residues long. The chain's CDR3 is CASSLVLAEETQYF. DNA for the CDR3: TGTGCCAGCAGCTTAGTGTTGGCAGAAGAGACCCAGTACTTC.

This clonotype was seen only a few times. CDR3 coding DNA: TGTGCCACCAGCGAGCGAACGGGGGACCATGAGCAGTTCTTC. Protein product: CATSERTGDHEQFF. This chain connects TRBV15 to TRBJ2-1; TRBD2 might be the D (6 bases). This CDR3 spans 14 amino acids. In germline, CDR1 is LNHNV, CDR2 YYDKDF (reference sequence). Trimming stripped 5 bases from V and 8 bases from J, with 16 bases between. The full variable domain, rest sourced from reference TRBV15 and TRBJ2-1, is DAMVIQNPRYQVTQFGKPVTLSCSQTLNHNVMYWYQQKSSQAPKLLFHYYDKDFNNEADTPDNFQSRRPNTSFCFLDIRSPGLGDTAMYLCATSERTGDHEQFFGPGTRLTVL.

The V call is TRBV7-9, the J call TRBJ1-1, with TRBD1 matching over 9 bases. There are 17 residues in the CDR3. The V and J ends lost 1 base and 2 bases, in that order; junction bases with no gene match: 8. Germline lookup yields CDR1 SEHNR and CDR2 FQNEAQ (reference sequence). The CDR3 DNA reads as TGTGCCAGCAGCTTAGGAATTGACAGGGGGGTTAACACTGAAGCTTTCTTT. This gives the protein CASSLGIDRGVNTEAFF.

This clonotype has only a few counts. The J gene is TRBJ1-1, the V gene TRBV5-1; D gene unclear. V dropped 0 bases and J dropped 0 bases, with 6 bases sitting between them. Germline V gene data show CDR1 as SGHRS and CDR2 as YFSETQ. The CDR3 is 14 residues long. The DNA for the CDR3 is TGCGCCAGCAGCTTGGACGCAGTGAACACTGAAGCTTTCTTT. Encoded protein: CASSLDAVNTEAFF.

The chain carries TRBV4-1 and TRBJ2-3, with TRBD1 matching 9 bases. J gave up 2 bases and V 0 bases, and 3 bases lay outside the gene matches. The CDR3 totals 16 residues. Germline CDR1 is MGHRA and CDR2 is YSYEKL. The CDR3 DNA is TGCGCCAGCAGCCAAGAGGGGACAGGGACCACAGATACGCAGTATTTT. Its translation: CASSQEGTGTTDTQYF.

This chain joins TRBV19 and TRBJ2-1; D call uncertain. With 2 bases removed from V and 6 bases from J, the gap between germline ends came to 2 bases. The length of the CDR3 is 11 residues. Germline V lookup: CDR1 LNHDA, CDR2 SQIVND (reference sequence). CDR3 nucleotides: TGTGCCAGTAGTATAACCAATGAGCAGTTCTTC. Amino acids: CASSITNEQFF.

This clonotype occurred a few times. The V gene is TRBV29-1, the J gene TRBJ1-5, with TRBD1 matching over 8 bases. V lost 4 bases to trimming and J lost 7 bases; unmatched junction nucleotides: 6. The CDR3 spans 13 residues. The V gene's germline CDR1 is SQVTM and CDR2 ANQGSEA. CDR3 amino acids: CSVVTGEGQPQHF. CDR3 sequence (DNA): TGCAGCGTTGTGACAGGGGAGGGACAGCCCCAGCATTTT.

This clonotype appeared many times. The rearrangement joins TRBV6-2 or TRBV6-3 to TRBJ2-2; 11 nucleotides line up with TRBD2. J lost 3 bases, V lost 6 bases, and 0 bases had no gene match. Per germline, CDR1 MNHEY and CDR2 SVGEGT. The CDR3 has 14 residues. CDR3 sequence reads: CASRGLADTGELFF. CDR3 DNA sequence: TGTGCCAGCAGGGGACTAGCGGACACCGGGGAGCTGTTTTTT.

The V and J genes are TRBV10-3 and TRBJ2-2; 7 bases match TRBD1. This CDR3 is 15 amino acids long. V was pared by 2 bases and J by 3 bases, with 3 bases of the junction left unmatched. Germline CDR1 and CDR2: ENHRY and SYGVKD. Here the CDR3 reads CAISEKGQHTGELFF. CDR3 in DNA: TGTGCCATCAGTGAGAAGGGACAGCACACCGGGGAGCTGTTTTTT.

This clonotype was detected a few times. This chain connects TRBV20-1 to TRBJ1-3; 7 bases are a match to TRBD1. V lost 0 bases to trimming and J lost 4 bases; unmatched junction nucleotides: 6. CDR1 is DFQATT and CDR2 is SNEGSKA in the germline V gene (reference sequence). The CDR3 consists of 15 residues. In DNA form, the CDR3 reads TGCAGTGCTAGAGATCTCACAGGGGCAGGAAACACCATATATTTT. It encodes CSARDLTGAGNTIYF.

The rearrangement links TRBV12-3 or TRBV12-4 to TRBJ2-2; D is unclear. This CDR3 has 15 amino acids. The V gene lost 7 bases and the J gene lost 3 bases, with 15 bases spanning the gap. The CDR3 reads CASKYGVWDTGELFF. CDR3 DNA sequence: TGTGCCAGCAAGTATGGGGTGTGGGACACCGGGGAGCTGTTTTTT.

This clonotype was counted between two and nine times. The chain joins TRBV5-1 to TRBJ2-7; possible D gene TRBD1, 6 bases. This CDR3 has 13 amino acids. The germline gives CDR1 SGHRS, CDR2 YFSETQ. The germline V and J ends were trimmed by 3 bases and 6 bases, with 13 bases remaining between them. CDR3 nucleotides: TGCGCCAGCAGCTGGGCGACAGGATCCGAGCAGTACTTC. This translates into CASSWATGSEQYF. The whole variable domain, remainder taken from reference TRBV5-1 and TRBJ2-7, is KAGVTQTPRYLIKTRGQQVTLSCSPISGHRSVSWYQQTPGQGLQFLFEYFSETQRNKGNFPGRFSGRQFSNSRSEMNVSTLELGDSALYLCASSWATGSEQYFGPGTRLTVT.

This clonotype turned up a few times. The chain employs TRBV4-1 and TRBJ1-5; TRBD1 is a possible D gene (5 bases). CDR3 length: 15 residues. Germline V gene data show CDR1 as MGHRA and CDR2 as YSYEKL. V dropped 5 bases and J dropped 7 bases, with 18 bases sitting between them. CDR3 amino acids: CASSARGGSDQPQHF. CDR3 bases: TGCGCCAGCAGCGCAAGGGGAGGGTCAGACCAGCCCCAGCATTTT.

This clonotype has only a few counts. V is TRBV6-5 and J is TRBJ2-5; TRBD1 is a possible D gene (6 bases). The CDR3 consists of 14 residues. Germline CDR1 and CDR2: MNHEY and SVGAGI. Trimming stripped 4 bases from V and 7 bases from J, with 16 bases between. CDR3 sequence (DNA): TGTGCCAGCAGTTCCCCGACAGGAATGCGGACCCAGTACTTC. Its translation is CASSSPTGMRTQYF.

CDR3 sequence (DNA): TGTGCCAGCAGCCTAAACTCTGGGGCCAACGTCCTGACTTTC. Translation: CASSLNSGANVLTF. J is TRBJ2-6 and V is TRBV7-3; D not resolved. Germline loops: CDR1 SGHTA, CDR2 FQGTGA. The CDR3 covers 14 residues. V lost 5 bases, J lost 0 bases, and 5 bases lay in between. The full variable domain, with the rest looked up from reference TRBV7-3 and TRBJ2-6, is GAGVSQTPSNKVTEKGKYVELRCDPISGHTALYWYRQSLGQGPEFLIYFQGTGAADDSGLPNDRFFAVRPEGSVSTLKIQRTERGDSAVYLCASSLNSGANVLTFGAGSRLTVL.

This clonotype was seen a few times. This chain connects TRBV5-1 to TRBJ1-1, with 8 bases fitting TRBD1. Germline CDR1 SGHRS, CDR2 YFSETQ. V lost 0 bases, J lost 7 bases, and 5 bases stayed unmatched. CDR3 length: 14 residues. This CDR3 is CASSLEDRVDEAFF. DNA of the CDR3: TGCGCCAGCAGCTTGGAGGACAGGGTGGATGAAGCTTTCTTT.

A few counts support this clonotype. The V and J genes are TRBV9 and TRBJ2-1, with 8 bases fitting TRBD1. V shed 4 bases, J shed 7 bases, and the junction held 7 bases outside the gene matches. Germline V CDR1 and CDR2: SGDLS, YYNGEE. The CDR3 totals 14 residues. The CDR3 DNA follows: TGTGCCAGCAGCCCTCGGACAGGGAGGAATGAGCAGTTCTTC. It is translated as CASSPRTGRNEQFF.

The chain recombines TRBV6-5 with TRBJ2-7; tentatively, D is TRBD1 (6 bases). Per the germline V gene, CDR1 is MNHEY and CDR2 is SVGAGI. V was pared by 2 bases and J by 4 bases, with 9 bases between. This CDR3 spans 13 amino acids. The CDR3 region has the DNA TGTGCCAGCAGTTACGGGGGCAAATACGAGCAGTACTTC. It translates to CASSYGGKYEQYF.

This clonotype was detected a few times. The genes are TRBV7-3 and TRBJ2-1; weak D call: TRBD1 (5 bases). V was trimmed by 3 bases and J by 4 bases, leaving 10 bases between them. The CDR3 covers 14 residues. Germline CDR1 is SGHTA and CDR2 is FQGTGA. Here the CDR3 reads CASSFSQEYNEQFF. The DNA for the CDR3 is TGTGCCAGCAGCTTCTCACAGGAGTACAATGAGCAGTTCTTC.